The next 28 T cell receptor beta chains were all read from a single sample in a study of blood T cell repertoires in COVID-19. Measured with immunoSEQ multiplex PCR; TCRdb has only the in-frame clones, and not every one. The table has some 100,000 clones, 80% to 90% seen once; the top ten hold 2.1%. Sequencing was done on a sample of peripheral blood. These receptors came from a man aged 45-60 years with COVID-19, enrolled during active disease.

This chain links TRBV30 with TRBJ1-6, with D possibly TRBD1 on 6 matching bases. Germline V gene lookup returns CDR1 GTSNPN and CDR2 SVGIG (reference sequence). V was shortened by 5 bases and J by 7 bases, with 12 bases between the two germline ends. CDR3 length: 13 amino acids. CDR3 sequence: CAWAGTPNSPLHF. CDR3 DNA: TGTGCCTGGGCCGGGACACCCAATTCACCCCTCCACTTT. The variable domain in full, completed from reference TRBV30 and TRBJ1-6, reads SQTIHQWPATLVQPVGSPLSLECTVEGTSNPNLYWYRQAAGRGLQLLFYSVGIGQISSEVPQNLSASRPQDRQFILSSKKLLLSDSGFYLCAWAGTPNSPLHFGNGTRLTVT.

The chain combines TRBV5-1 with TRBJ1-1; D possibly corresponds to TRBD1 (5 bases). Per the germline V gene, CDR1 is SGHRS and CDR2 is YFSETQ. The CDR3 is 14 residues long. V was cut by 5 bases and J by 2 bases, with 13 bases left in between. CDR3 in amino acids: CASRVDSLNTEAFF. CDR3 coding DNA: TGCGCCAGCAGGGTTGACAGCCTCAACACTGAAGCTTTCTTT.

V and J are TRBV5-4 and TRBJ1-2, with 10 nucleotides matching TRBD1. The V segment lost 7 bases and the J segment 3 bases; nucleotides outside the gene matches: 9. This CDR3 is 15 amino acids long. Per the germline V gene, CDR1 is SGHNT and CDR2 is YYREEE (reference sequence). The CDR3 reads CASHGTGAQDYGYTF. The DNA of the CDR3 is TGTGCCAGCCACGGGACAGGGGCTCAGGACTATGGCTACACCTTC.

V gene TRBV18 combines with J gene TRBJ1-5, with D unclear. V dropped 2 bases and J dropped 3 bases, with 17 bases sitting between them. The CDR3 runs 17 residues. CDR1 is KGHSH, CDR2 LQKENI, per germline. The chain's CDR3 is CASSPELRVGSNQPQHF. CDR3 nucleotides: TGTGCCAGCTCACCAGAATTGAGGGTTGGATCCAATCAGCCCCAGCATTTT.

This chain uses TRBV29-1 with TRBJ2-5; 12 bases match TRBD2. The CDR3 has 15 residues. Germline CDR1 SQVTM, CDR2 ANQGSEA. J gave up 5 bases and V 5 bases, and 9 bases lay outside the gene matches. CDR3 DNA sequence: TGCAGCGTTAAGACTAGCGGGGGCCTGGGGGAGACCCAGTACTTC. Its protein product is CSVKTSGGLGETQYF.

In DNA form, the CDR3 reads TGTGCCTCCTCCTCAAGGTTGGGAGAAAATGGCTACACCTTC. Translation gives CASSSRLGENGYTF. The rearrangement uses TRBV27 and TRBJ1-2; unclear D gene. V was pared by 11 bases and J by 6 bases, with 22 bases between. CDR3 length: 14 amino acids. CDR1 and CDR2 from the germline V gene are MNHEY and SMNVEV (reference sequence).

This sequence joins TRBV30 and TRBJ1-4, with 8 bases lining up with TRBD1. The CDR3 extends over 15 amino acids. V trimming: 1 base; J trimming: 6 bases; junction bases outside the gene matches: 7. Germline-derived CDR1 and CDR2 are GTSNPN and SVGIG (reference sequence). CDR3: CAWSEPGQADEKLFF. The DNA of the CDR3 is TGTGCCTGGAGTGAACCGGGACAGGCGGATGAAAAACTGTTTTTT.

The chain employs TRBV5-1 and TRBJ1-6, with D possibly being TRBD1 (6 bases). CDR1 and CDR2 from the germline V gene are SGHRS and YFSETQ. V was cut by 0 bases and J by 5 bases, with 9 bases left in between. This CDR3 has 15 amino acids. The CDR3 bases are TGCGCCAGCAGCTTGGCCGGACAGAATAATTCACCCCTCCACTTT. Amino acid sequence: CASSLAGQNNSPLHF.

The chain couples TRBV6-6 to TRBJ1-2, with no clear D. V was pared by 6 bases and J by 4 bases, with 15 bases between. Germline CDR1 MNHNY, CDR2 SVGAGI (reference sequence). This CDR3 contains 14 residues. This CDR3 reads CASSLSPGGYGYTF. In nucleotides, the CDR3 is TGTGCCAGCAGCCTCAGCCCGGGAGGCTATGGCTACACCTTC.

The rearrangement joins TRBV19 to TRBJ2-2; the D gene is possibly TRBD2 (7 bases). The V and J ends lost 7 bases and 1 base respectively, with 16 bases between them. Germline CDR1 LNHDA, CDR2 SQIVND (reference sequence). The CDR3 consists of 16 residues. The CDR3 loop reads CASNHRRGLNTGELFF. The CDR3, as DNA: TGTGCCAGTAACCATAGGCGGGGGCTGAACACCGGGGAGCTGTTTTTT.

The chain has TRBV18 and TRBJ1-3; D might be TRBD1 (6 bases). This CDR3 is built from 17 residues. V lost 3 bases, J lost 0 bases, and 15 bases lay in between. The germline CDR1 and CDR2 sequences are KGHSH and LQKENI. The CDR3 DNA sequence: TGTGCCAGCTCACCGACAGGCTACGTTCGCTCTGGAAACACCATATATTTT. It translates to CASSPTGYVRSGNTIYF.

With regard to this clone: Possible read error: a much larger clone is one base away. This rearrangement joins TRBV5-4 to TRBJ1-1; no firm D call. Germline V gene lookup returns CDR1 SGHNT and CDR2 YYREEE (reference sequence). The CDR3 has 13 residues. Trimming removed 4 bases at V and 0 bases at J, with 7 bases between. Written as DNA, the CDR3 is TGTGCCAGCAGCCCGGAGTTGAACACTGAAGCTTTCTTT. The encoded protein is CASSPELNTEAFF.

This rearrangement joins TRBV7-8 to TRBJ1-4; 12 bases are shared with TRBD1. Germline CDR1 SGHVS, CDR2 FQNEAQ. The length of the CDR3 is 15 residues. The J segment lost 8 bases and the V segment lost 5 bases, leaving 6 bases of the junction unmatched. The CDR3 spells CASSPLGTGGEKLFF. The CDR3, as DNA: TGTGCCAGCAGCCCCTTGGGGACAGGGGGCGAAAAACTGTTTTTT.

This clone was recorded only once. The chain uses TRBV5-1 and TRBJ2-7; weak D call: TRBD1 (6 bases). The length of the CDR3 is 14 residues. Germline CDR1 reads SGHRS; CDR2 reads YFSETQ. Trimming shortened V by 3 bases and J by 5 bases, and 15 bases separated the two germline ends. CDR3 in DNA: TGCGCCAGCAGCTCGAAGGACAGCCTTAACGAGCAGTACTTC. Translated, it gives CASSSKDSLNEQYF.

The rearrangement links TRBV7-2 to TRBJ1-2; perhaps TRBD1 as D (6 bases). Trimming stripped 5 bases from V and 0 bases from J, with 22 bases between. Germline CDR1 SGHTA, CDR2 FQGNSA. This CDR3 comprises 18 residues. The CDR3 nucleotides are TGTGCCAGCAGCCCCATGGGGGTCGGCAGGGGATCTAACTATGGCTACACCTTC. Encoded protein: CASSPMGVGRGSNYGYTF.

The chain recombines TRBV5-4 with TRBJ1-4, with unresolved D. Per germline, CDR1 SGHNT and CDR2 YYREEE (reference sequence). V was pared by 0 bases and J by 8 bases, with 14 bases between. There are 15 residues in the CDR3. CDR3 loop: CASSLAMTAGEKLFF. CDR3 in DNA: TGTGCCAGCAGCTTGGCTATGACTGCCGGGGAAAAACTGTTTTTT.

This clone has only one observation. V gene TRBV4-1 combines with J gene TRBJ2-3; D is perhaps TRBD1 (6 bases). This CDR3 comprises 17 residues. V was clipped by 3 bases and J by 0 bases, with 16 bases between them. Germline CDR1 MGHRA, CDR2 YSYEKL. CDR3 sequence reads: CASSHPDSAFSTDTQYF. The CDR3 region has the DNA TGCGCCAGCAGCCACCCGGACAGTGCATTTAGCACAGATACGCAGTATTTT.

The chain carries TRBV2 and TRBJ2-7, with D possibly being TRBD2 (6 bases). Trimming cost V 3 bases and J 2 bases, with 11 bases left between them. Germline loops: CDR1 SNHLY, CDR2 FYNNEI. This CDR3 spans 14 amino acids. CDR3 nucleotides: TGTGCCAGCAGTGAGGCGGGGTCGACCTACGAGCAGTACTTC. This translates into CASSEAGSTYEQYF.

The J gene is TRBJ2-5, the V gene TRBV11-2, with TRBD2 matching over 8 bases. Germline CDR1 reads SGHAT; CDR2 reads FQNNGV. V was clipped by 5 bases and J by 5 bases; unmatched bases: 4. The CDR3 extends over 13 amino acids. CDR3 amino acids: CASSQGLGETQYF. In DNA form, the CDR3 reads TGTGCCAGCAGCCAGGGACTAGGGGAGACCCAGTACTTC.

The V gene is TRBV9, the J gene TRBJ2-2, with D unclear. Germline V CDR1 and CDR2: SGDLS, YYNGEE. Trimming took off 3 bases at V and 7 bases at J, with 7 bases between the two ends. The CDR3 spans 12 residues. The CDR3 reads CASSGAIGELFF. The CDR3 DNA reads as TGTGCCAGCAGCGGGGCTATCGGGGAGCTGTTTTTT.

The chain joins TRBV6-5 to TRBJ1-5; D ambiguous. The germline V gene encodes CDR1 MNHEY and CDR2 SVGAGI. V was pared by 6 bases and J by 0 bases, with 9 bases between. CDR3 length: 14 residues. The CDR3 DNA sequence: TGTGCCAGCAGCCCGGGGATTAGCAATCAGCCCCAGCATTTT. Translation: CASSPGISNQPQHF.

The V and J genes are TRBV7-9 and TRBJ1-1, with D possibly being TRBD1 (5 bases). Trimming stripped 2 bases from V and 1 base from J, with 8 bases between. Germline V CDR1 and CDR2: SEHNR, FQNEAQ (reference sequence). The CDR3 sequence is 14 residues long. The CDR3 coding sequence is TGTGCCAGCAGCTTAAAGACAGAGAACACTGAAGCTTTCTTT. Translated: CASSLKTENTEAFF.

The rearrangement joins TRBV11-2 to TRBJ1-2; D perhaps matches TRBD1 (6 bases). V lost 0 bases, J lost 2 bases, and 7 bases lay in between. Looked up from germline, CDR1 is SGHAT and CDR2 is FQNNGV. CDR3 length: 14 residues. CDR3 in DNA: TGTGCCAGCAGCTTAGACACAGGGAACTATGGCTACACCTTC. The encoded protein is CASSLDTGNYGYTF.

The chain carries TRBV11-2 and TRBJ1-2; D ambiguous. The CDR3 spans 15 residues. Between the trimmed V and J ends, which lost 5 bases and 2 bases, there was a span of 15 bases. Germline V gene lookup returns CDR1 SGHAT and CDR2 FQNNGV. The CDR3 loop is CASSPGFGLNYGYTF. The CDR3, as DNA: TGTGCCAGCAGCCCCGGTTTTGGACTGAACTATGGCTACACCTTC.

The chain combines TRBV5-1 with TRBJ1-2, with 7 bases identical to TRBD1. CDR1 and CDR2 from the germline V gene are SGHRS and YFSETQ. With V trimmed by 3 bases and J by 1 base, 3 bases remained unmatched. This CDR3 has 14 amino acids. CDR3 region: CASSSGQHNYGYTF. CDR3 in DNA: TGCGCCAGCAGCTCGGGACAGCATAACTATGGCTACACCTTC.

The chain joins TRBV6-5 to TRBJ2-7; 10 bases fit TRBD1. Germline assignment: CDR1 MNHEY and CDR2 SVGAGI. J gave up 3 bases and V 0 bases, and 5 bases lay outside the gene matches. The CDR3 extends over 16 amino acids. The CDR3 loop is CASSYSWDRGDYEQYF. DNA for the CDR3: TGTGCCAGCAGTTACTCGTGGGACAGGGGTGACTACGAGCAGTACTTC.

The CDR3 reads CASRDRGGGSNQPQHF. CDR3 DNA sequence: TGTGCCAGCAGGGACAGGGGAGGGGGAAGCAATCAGCCCCAGCATTTT. The chain carries TRBV28 and TRBJ1-5, with 9 nucleotides matching TRBD1. CDR1 MDHEN and CDR2 SYDVKM come from the germline V gene. The junction had 7 bases not matched to a gene; V was cut back by 6 bases and J by 1 base. CDR3 length: 16 residues.

The chain is built from TRBV4-2 and TRBJ1-5; no reliable D call. Germline assignment: CDR1 LGHNA and CDR2 YNFKEQ. Trimming stripped 1 base from V and 0 bases from J, with 10 bases between. The CDR3 spans 16 residues. The CDR3 here is CASSQAGLNSNQPQHF. The DNA for the CDR3 is TGTGCCAGCAGCCAAGCTGGGCTGAATAGCAATCAGCCCCAGCATTTT.